This is a list of T cell receptor beta chains from one sample in a study of T cell responses to AZD1222 COVID-19 vaccine. Some clones are missing from TCRdb's copy, which holds only in-frame ones; the method was immunoSEQ multiplex PCR. The repertoire holds about 130,000 clones, with about 89% as singletons. Sample: peripheral blood, taken on day 0 of AZD1222 vaccination. The receptors were gathered from an adult in good health. Each CDR3 is given with its conserved first and last residue. A D gene is named only where the DNA matches it firmly. Size values are once, few and many counts, or a class for expanded clones, and some rows have none.

abundance | j_gene | v_gene | d_gene | CDR3aa | CDR3nt
- | TRBJ2-7 | TRBV4-1 | TRBD1 | CASSQGSGQGTYEQYF | TGCGCCAGCAGCCAAGGTTCCGGACAGGGGACGTACGAGCAGTACTTC
- | TRBJ2-7 | TRBV7-2 | TRBD2 | CASSLGRSGRAWEQYF | TGTGCCAGCAGCTTAGGGAGGTCGGGGAGGGCCTGGGAGCAGTACTTC
- | TRBJ2-5 | TRBV7-2 | TRBD1 | CASSLATGGETQYF | TGTGCCAGCAGCTTAGCGACAGGGGGAGAGACCCAGTACTTC
- | TRBJ2-7 | TRBV28 | - | CASSLGSSGPYEQYF | TGTGCCAGCAGTTTAGGCTCCAGCGGCCCCTACGAGCAGTACTTC
- | TRBJ2-1 | TRBV9 | TRBD2 | CASSVRLAGDNEQFF | TGTGCCAGCAGCGTCCGACTAGCGGGCGACAATGAGCAGTTCTTC
- | TRBJ1-2 | TRBV30 | TRBD1 | CAWLRVDRGNYGYTF | TGTGCCTGGTTACGTGTCGACAGGGGGAACTATGGCTACACCTTC
- | TRBJ2-1 | TRBV2 | TRBD1 | CASRYGDSKFF | TGTGCCAGCAGATACGGGGACAGTAAGTTCTTC
- | TRBJ2-1 | TRBV6-4 | TRBD2 | CASSDSSGSSNEQFF | TGTGCCAGCAGTGACTCAAGCGGGAGCAGTAATGAGCAGTTCTTC
- | TRBJ1-1 | TRBV4-3 | - | CASSQDGQGVKGTEAFF | TGCGCCAGCAGCCAAGATGGGCAGGGTGTAAAGGGAACTGAAGCTTTCTTT
- | TRBJ2-7 | TRBV10-3 | TRBD1 | CAIRGTGDPYEQYF | TGTGCCATCAGGGGGACAGGGGATCCCTACGAGCAGTACTTC
- | TRBJ2-7 | TRBV12-3/TRBV12-4 | - | CASSPGGAYEQYF | TGTGCCAGCAGTCCTGGCGGAGCCTACGAGCAGTACTTC
once | TRBJ1-5 | TRBV3-1/TRBV3-2 | - | CASSQDMGVGYQPQHF | TGTGCCAGCAGCCAAGATATGGGGGTTGGATACCAGCCCCAGCATTTT
- | TRBJ2-2 | TRBV7-6 | - | CASSREPGELFF | TGTGCCAGCAGCCGCGAACCCGGGGAGCTGTTTTTT
- | TRBJ1-6 | TRBV5-4 | - | CASSIRGGNSPLHF | TGTGCCAGCAGCATCAGAGGTGGGAATTCACCCCTCCACTTT
- | TRBJ1-4 | TRBV29-1 | - | CSVEDSREVEKLFF | TGCAGCGTTGAAGACTCGCGAGAAGTGGAAAAACTGTTTTTT
- | TRBJ2-7 | TRBV19 | TRBD1 | CASSMAGTGAYEQYF | TGTGCCAGTAGTATGGCCGGGACAGGGGCCTACGAGCAGTACTTC
few | TRBJ2-7 | TRBV11-2 | - | CASSLGPGREQYF | TGTGCCAGCAGCTTAGGGCCAGGACGCGAGCAGTACTTC
- | TRBJ1-6 | TRBV10-3 | TRBD1 | CAISEVGDRVSPLHF | TGTGCCATCAGTGAAGTAGGTGACAGGGTTTCACCCCTCCACTTT
- | TRBJ2-1 | TRBV6-4 | - | CASSVGSNNEQFF | TGTGCCAGCAGTGTCGGCAGTAACAATGAGCAGTTCTTC
once | TRBJ1-1 | TRBV5-1 | TRBD1 | CASSAPGQGKTEAFF | TGCGCCAGCAGCGCCCCGGGACAGGGGAAGACTGAAGCTTTCTTT
- | TRBJ2-2 | TRBV19 | TRBD1 | CASSTRQGANTGELFF | TGTGCCAGTAGTACCCGACAGGGGGCCAACACCGGGGAGCTGTTTTTT
few | TRBJ2-7 | TRBV27 | - | CASSGGTRLEQYF | TGTGCCAGCAGTGGCGGGACCCGCCTCGAGCAGTACTTC
- | TRBJ1-1 | TRBV24-1 | - | CATSEPGHTEAFF | TGTGCCACCAGTGAACCGGGCCACACTGAAGCTTTCTTT